The 20 T cell receptor beta chains below all came from one sample that was sequenced in a study of shared clonotypes between healthy human individuals. Profiled with immunoSEQ multiplex PCR; TCRdb holds only in-frame clones, not every one. The table includes some 2,000,000 clones, roughly 95% detected once. Sequenced: naive CD4+ T cells sorted from blood. As to subset: CD45RA+ positively selected. The receptors originated from a young man in good health.

The CDR3 loop reads CSVEDHGEKNTGELFF. The CDR3 nucleotides are TGCAGCGTTGAAGACCACGGGGAGAAGAACACCGGGGAGCTGTTTTTT. V usage is TRBV29-1 and J usage is TRBJ2-2; perhaps TRBD2 as D (5 bases). The CDR3 is 16 residues long. V lost 0 bases and J lost 1, with 12 bases in between. CDR1 is SQVTM, CDR2 ANQGSEA, per germline.

The J gene is TRBJ1-1, the V gene TRBV7-9; tentative D call: TRBD1 (5 bases). The CDR3 extends over 14 amino acids. The V and J ends lost 5 bases and 0 bases respectively, with 10 bases between them. CDR1 and CDR2 from the germline V gene are SEHNR and FQNEAQ (reference sequence). CDR3 protein: CASSVGDLNTEAFF. CDR3 nucleotides: TGTGCCAGCAGCGTAGGGGACCTGAACACTGAAGCTTTCTTT.

This sequence joins TRBV28 and TRBJ1-2; TRBD1 might be the D (6 bases). From germline, CDR1 is MDHEN and CDR2 SYDVKM. The CDR3 contains 15 residues. Trimming removed 5 bases at V and 8 bases at J, with 21 bases between. CDR3 bases: TGTGCCAGCAGTCCATACAGGGTCCCCGGGGACGGCTACACCTTC. Protein sequence: CASSPYRVPGDGYTF.

The chain uses TRBV30 and TRBJ2-3; possible D gene TRBD1, 5 bases. Trimming removed 4 bases at V and 0 bases at J, with 11 bases between. CDR1 and CDR2 from the germline V gene are GTSNPN and SVGIG (reference sequence). CDR3 length: 14 residues. CDR3 DNA sequence: TGTGCCTGGACGCGAGGACAAAGCACAGATACGCAGTATTTT. Translation gives CAWTRGQSTDTQYF.

The chain couples TRBV5-6 to TRBJ2-7; no clear D. The CDR3 length is 14 residues. Deletions cut 4 bases from V and 2 bases from J, with 13 bases between. Looked up from germline, CDR1 is SGHDT and CDR2 is YYEEEE. CDR3 sequence: CASSHHLGTYEQYF. The CDR3 nucleotides read TGTGCCAGCAGCCATCACCTGGGGACCTACGAGCAGTACTTC. The variable domain in full, with the rest retrieved from reference TRBV5-6 and TRBJ2-7, is DAGVTQSPTHLIKTRGQQVTLRCSPKSGHDTVSWYQQALGQGPQFIFQYYEEEERQRGNFPDRFSGHQFPNYSSELNVNALLLGDSALYLCASSHHLGTYEQYFGPGTRLTVT.

This chain links TRBV11-3 with TRBJ2-2; 7 bases match TRBD2. Germline V gene lookup returns CDR1 SGHNT and CDR2 YENEEA. The CDR3 runs to 14 residues. J gave up 5 bases and V 6 bases, and 6 bases lay outside the gene matches. The CDR3 is CASSPREGTGELFF. In DNA form, the CDR3 reads TGTGCCAGCAGTCCGAGGGAGGGTACCGGGGAGCTGTTTTTT.

On this clone: The same CDR3 can be traced to other DNA sequences in this sample. The chain combines TRBV7-9 with TRBJ1-6; D is unresolved. The CDR3 sequence is 14 residues long. V lost 5 bases and J 1 base, leaving 6 bases between the germline ends. The V gene's germline CDR1 is SEHNR and CDR2 FQNEAQ (reference sequence). In nucleotides, the CDR3 is TGTGCCAGCAGCCCCGGTTCCTATAATTCACCCCTCCACTTT. Protein product: CASSPGSYNSPLHF. Filled out from reference TRBV7-9 and TRBJ1-6, the complete variable domain reads DTGVSQNPRHKITKRGQNVTFRCDPISEHNRLYWYRQTLGQGPEFLTYFQNEAQLEKSRLLSDRFSAERPKGSFSTLEIQRTEQGDSAMYLCASSPGSYNSPLHFGNGTRLTVT.

V and J are TRBV4-3 and TRBJ2-2; no clear D. This CDR3 is 14 amino acids long. Trimming removed 1 base at V and 5 bases at J, with 8 bases between. Germline loops: CDR1 LGHNA, CDR2 YSLEER. The CDR3 spells CASSQGTETGELFF. The CDR3 region has the DNA TGCGCCAGCAGCCAAGGAACAGAGACCGGGGAGCTGTTTTTT.

The rearrangement uses TRBV19 and TRBJ1-6; 10 bases fit TRBD1. Germline trimming cut 9 bases from V and 9 bases from J; bases unmatched to any gene: 2. The V gene's germline CDR1 is LNHDA and CDR2 SQIVND (reference sequence). CDR3 length: 12 amino acids. The CDR3 sequence is CASGDRGSPLHF. The CDR3 DNA follows: TGTGCCAGCGGGGACAGGGGTTCACCCCTCCACTTT.

CDR3 residues: CASSEGWRMYF. DNA of the CDR3: TGTGCCAGCAGTGAGGGGTGGAGAATGTATTTT. The V call is TRBV6-1, the J call TRBJ2-3; D gene unclear. CDR3 size: 11 residues. Germline V gives CDR1 MNHNS, CDR2 SASEGT. Trimming took off 3 bases at V and 14 bases at J, with 12 bases between the two ends.

The chain employs TRBV18 and TRBJ2-5; D is ambiguous. Germline CDR1 reads KGHSH; CDR2 reads LQKENI. V was trimmed by 3 bases and J by 2 bases, leaving 10 bases between them. The CDR3 contains 14 residues. In nucleotides, the CDR3 is TGTGCCAGCTCACCCTCAAGGGTACAAGAGACCCAGTACTTC. It encodes CASSPSRVQETQYF.

The chain has TRBV19 and TRBJ2-7, with D tentatively TRBD1 or TRBD2 (5 bases each). The germline V gene has CDR1 LNHDA and CDR2 SQIVND (reference sequence). The V gene lost 5 bases and the J gene lost 4 bases, with 12 bases spanning the gap. This CDR3 contains 13 residues. In DNA form, the CDR3 reads TGTGCCAGTAGTCCCTGGGACGATTACGAGCAGTACTTC. Its translation: CASSPWDDYEQYF.

The chain recombines TRBV6-6 with TRBJ1-1, with a tentative D call TRBD1 (6 bases). CDR1 is MNHNY and CDR2 is SVGAGI in the germline V gene (reference sequence). This CDR3 has 13 residues. The V gene lost 7 bases and the J gene lost 0 bases, with 9 bases spanning the gap. CDR3: CASIRTVNTEAFF. For the CDR3, the DNA is TGTGCCAGCATCCGGACAGTGAACACTGAAGCTTTCTTT.

Comments on this clone: Within the sample, other DNA sequences also encode this same CDR3. The chain combines TRBV10-3 with TRBJ1-5; D uncertain. CDR1 is ENHRY, CDR2 SYGVKD, per germline. The ends were cut back, 0 bases at V and 7 bases at J, with 4 bases in the middle. This CDR3 is built from 12 residues. The CDR3 reads CAISESGQPQHF. CDR3 bases: TGTGCCATCAGTGAGTCCGGGCAGCCCCAGCATTTT.

Concerning this clone: Other DNA sequences of this sample code for an identical CDR3. J is TRBJ1-1 and V is TRBV7-9; D not certain. The CDR3 contains 13 residues. The germline V and J ends were trimmed by 1 base and 0 bases, with 3 bases remaining between them. The germline V gene encodes CDR1 SEHNR and CDR2 FQNEAQ (reference sequence). DNA for the CDR3: TGTGCCAGCAGCTTAGTTTTGAACACTGAAGCTTTCTTT. Protein product: CASSLVLNTEAFF.

The chain is built from TRBV7-9 and TRBJ1-5; 7 bases line up with TRBD1. The CDR3 covers 17 residues. Germline lookup yields CDR1 SEHNR and CDR2 FQNEAQ (reference sequence). J was trimmed by 0 bases and V by 2 bases; bases with no gene match: 7. CDR3 nucleotide sequence: TGTGCCAGCAGCTTATGGACAGGATCCTATAGCAATCAGCCCCAGCATTTT. Encoded protein: CASSLWTGSYSNQPQHF.

This chain joins TRBV21-1 and TRBJ2-5. TRBV21-1 is labeled a pseudogene. This CDR3 comprises 14 residues. The CDR3 loop reads CASSKEEARALPDF. CDR3 nucleotide sequence: TGTGCCAGCAGCAAAGAAGAGGCAAGGGCCCTTCCGGACTTC.

V usage is TRBV25-1 and J usage is TRBJ1-1; no reliable D call. Trimming pared 6 bases from V and 5 bases from J, leaving 10 bases between. Germline V CDR1 and CDR2: MGHDK, SYGVNS. The CDR3 extends over 12 amino acids. CDR3 DNA: TGTGCCAGCAGGGTAGGGTGGACTGAAGCTTTCTTT. Amino acids: CASRVGWTEAFF.

This clone is a singleton in its sample. V usage is TRBV6-1 and J usage is TRBJ1-1; D remains ambiguous. The V end was cut by 4 bases, the J end by 5 bases, with 8 bases between. CDR1 and CDR2 from the germline V gene are MNHNS and SASEGT. CDR3 length: 12 residues. CDR3 nucleotides: TGTGCCAGCAGTGTGTGGGGAACTGAAGCTTTCTTT. Its protein is CASSVWGTEAFF.

CDR3 in DNA: TGTGCCAGCAGCGACCGACAGGGCCCCGGGGAGCTGTTTTTT. Protein: CASSDRQGPGELFF. V and J are TRBV7-2 and TRBJ2-2, with TRBD1 matching 7 bases. V dropped 5 bases and J dropped 6; count of bases not matched to a gene: 6. The CDR3 sequence is 14 residues long. Germline loops: CDR1 SGHTA, CDR2 FQGNSA.